This TCR beta chain comes out of a study of radiotherapy plus CTLA-4 blockade in lung cancer. Study overall: Objective response rate was around 20%; disease control rate, around 30%.

Focal radiation plus CTLA-4 blockade with ipilimumab was administered to patients who had chemo-refractory metastatic non-small-cell lung cancer. V lost 7 bases, J lost 4 bases, and 13 bases lay in between. Per the germline V gene, CDR1 is WNHNN and CDR2 is SYGVQD (reference sequence). The CDR3 extends over 14 amino acids. TCRdb's table, derived via immunoSEQ multiplex PCR, lists solely in-frame clones and lacks some. The table shows 65,000 to 100,000 clones, with around 86% occurring only once. The chain carries TRBV10-1 and TRBJ2-2; TRBD1 is a possible D gene (6 bases). The TCR originated in a human donor with non-small cell lung cancer who had stable disease on radiotherapy plus ipilimumab. Sequences were derived from peripheral blood, sampled from a patient treated with radiotherapy plus ipilimumab. The CDR3 nucleotides read TGCGCCAGCACCCAGCACAGGGTCACCGGGGAGCTGTTTTTT. It encodes CASTQHRVTGELFF.